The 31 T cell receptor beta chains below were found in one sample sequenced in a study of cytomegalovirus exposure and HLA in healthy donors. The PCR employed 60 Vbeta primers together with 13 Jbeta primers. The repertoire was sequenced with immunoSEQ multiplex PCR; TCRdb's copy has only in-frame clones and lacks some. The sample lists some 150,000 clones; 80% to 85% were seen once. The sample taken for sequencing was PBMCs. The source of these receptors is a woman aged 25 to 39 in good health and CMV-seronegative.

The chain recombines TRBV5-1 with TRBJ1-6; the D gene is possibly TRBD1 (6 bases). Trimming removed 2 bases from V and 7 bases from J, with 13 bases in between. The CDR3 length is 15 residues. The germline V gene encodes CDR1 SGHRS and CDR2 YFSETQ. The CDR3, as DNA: TGCGCCAGCAGCTTAGCGGGACAAGCAAATTCACCCCTCCACTTT. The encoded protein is CASSLAGQANSPLHF.

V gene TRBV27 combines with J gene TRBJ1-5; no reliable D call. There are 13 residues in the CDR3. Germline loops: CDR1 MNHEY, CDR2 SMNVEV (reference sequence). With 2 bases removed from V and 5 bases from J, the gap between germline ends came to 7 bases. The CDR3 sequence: CASSLEKHQPQHF. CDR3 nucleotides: TGTGCCAGCAGTTTAGAGAAGCATCAGCCCCAGCATTTT.

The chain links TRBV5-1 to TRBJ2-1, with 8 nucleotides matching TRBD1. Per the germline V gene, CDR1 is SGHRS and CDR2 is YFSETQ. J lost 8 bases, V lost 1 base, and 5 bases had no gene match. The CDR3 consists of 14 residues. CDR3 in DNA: TGCGCCAGCAGCTTGTCGGTGACAGGGGATGAGCAGTTCTTC. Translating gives CASSLSVTGDEQFF.

CDR3 protein: CASSEYRGFSNQPQHF. Here the CDR3 DNA reads TGCGCCAGCAGTGAGTACAGGGGATTTAGCAATCAGCCCCAGCATTTT. The chain links TRBV10-2 to TRBJ1-5; 7 bases are shared with TRBD1. CDR1 is WSHSY and CDR2 is SAAADI in the germline V gene. The V and J ends lost 1 base and 0 bases, in that order; junction bases with no gene match: 3. The CDR3 is 16 amino acids.

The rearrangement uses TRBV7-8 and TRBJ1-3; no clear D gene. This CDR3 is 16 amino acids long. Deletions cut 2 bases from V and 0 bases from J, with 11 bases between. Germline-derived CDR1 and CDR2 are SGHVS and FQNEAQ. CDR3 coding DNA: TGTGCCAGCAGCTTATACGCCGGGTACTCTGGAAACACCATATATTTT. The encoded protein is CASSLYAGYSGNTIYF.

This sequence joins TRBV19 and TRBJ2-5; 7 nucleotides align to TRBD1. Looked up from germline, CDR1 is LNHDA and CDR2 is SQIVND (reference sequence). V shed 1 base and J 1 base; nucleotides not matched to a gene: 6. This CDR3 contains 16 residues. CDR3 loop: CASSIGGQPTQETQYF. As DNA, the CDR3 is TGTGCCAGTAGTATAGGGGGACAGCCAACCCAAGAGACCCAGTACTTC. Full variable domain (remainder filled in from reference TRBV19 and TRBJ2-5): DGGITQSPKYLFRKEGQNVTLSCEQNLNHDAMYWYRQDPGQGLRLIYYSQIVNDFQKGDIAEGYSVSREKKESFPLTVTSAQKNPTAFYLCASSIGGQPTQETQYFGPGTRLLVL.

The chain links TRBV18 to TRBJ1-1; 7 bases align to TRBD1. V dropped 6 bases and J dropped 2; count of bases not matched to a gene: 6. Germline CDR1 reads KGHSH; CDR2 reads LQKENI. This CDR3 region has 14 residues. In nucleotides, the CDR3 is TGTGCCAGCTCCCGACAGGGTTTCAACACTGAAGCTTTCTTT. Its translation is CASSRQGFNTEAFF.

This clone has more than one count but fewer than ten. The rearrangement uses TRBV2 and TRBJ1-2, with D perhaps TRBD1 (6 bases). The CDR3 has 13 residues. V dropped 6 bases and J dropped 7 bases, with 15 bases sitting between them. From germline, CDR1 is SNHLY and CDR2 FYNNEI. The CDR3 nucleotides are TGTGCCAGCAGCGCACAGGGAACTGGTGGCTACACCTTC. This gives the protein CASSAQGTGGYTF.

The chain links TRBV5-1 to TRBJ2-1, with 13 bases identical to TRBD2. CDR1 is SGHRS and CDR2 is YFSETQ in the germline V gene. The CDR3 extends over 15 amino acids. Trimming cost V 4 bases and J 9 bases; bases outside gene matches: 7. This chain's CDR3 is CASSQLAGGQGEQFF. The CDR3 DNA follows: TGCGCCAGCAGCCAACTAGCGGGGGGGCAAGGTGAGCAGTTCTTC.

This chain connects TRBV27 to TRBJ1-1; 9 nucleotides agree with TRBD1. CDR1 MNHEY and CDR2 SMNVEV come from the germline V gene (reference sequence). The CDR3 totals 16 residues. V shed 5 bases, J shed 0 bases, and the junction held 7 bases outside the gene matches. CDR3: CASSPGQGRMNTEAFF. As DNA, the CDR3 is TGTGCCAGCAGTCCAGGACAGGGGAGAATGAACACTGAAGCTTTCTTT.

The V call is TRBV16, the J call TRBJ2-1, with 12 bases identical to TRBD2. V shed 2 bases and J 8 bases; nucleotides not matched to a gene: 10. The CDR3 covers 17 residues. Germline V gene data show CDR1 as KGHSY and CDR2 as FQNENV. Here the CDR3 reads CASSQRWLAGGPDEQFF. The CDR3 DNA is TGTGCCAGCAGCCAAAGGTGGCTAGCGGGAGGGCCTGATGAGCAGTTCTTC.

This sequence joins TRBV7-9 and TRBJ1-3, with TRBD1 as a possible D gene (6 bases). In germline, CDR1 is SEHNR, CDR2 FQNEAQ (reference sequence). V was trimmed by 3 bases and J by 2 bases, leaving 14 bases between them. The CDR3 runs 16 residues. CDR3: CASSLLGAGTGNTIYF. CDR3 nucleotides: TGTGCCAGCAGCTTGCTGGGGGCAGGGACTGGAAACACCATATATTTT.

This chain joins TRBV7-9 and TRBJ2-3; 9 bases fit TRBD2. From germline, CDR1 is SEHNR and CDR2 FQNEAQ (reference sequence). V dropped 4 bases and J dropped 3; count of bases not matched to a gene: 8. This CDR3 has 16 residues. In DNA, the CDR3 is TGTGCCAGCAGCTACATGCGACTAGCGGCAACAGATACGCAGTATTTT. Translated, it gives CASSYMRLAATDTQYF.

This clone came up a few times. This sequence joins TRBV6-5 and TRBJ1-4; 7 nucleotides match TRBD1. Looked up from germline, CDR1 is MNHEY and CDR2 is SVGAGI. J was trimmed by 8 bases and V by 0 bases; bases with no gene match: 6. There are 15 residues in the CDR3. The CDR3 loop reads CASSYSRTGEEKLFF. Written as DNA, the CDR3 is TGTGCCAGCAGTTACTCCCGGACAGGAGAGGAAAAACTGTTTTTT.

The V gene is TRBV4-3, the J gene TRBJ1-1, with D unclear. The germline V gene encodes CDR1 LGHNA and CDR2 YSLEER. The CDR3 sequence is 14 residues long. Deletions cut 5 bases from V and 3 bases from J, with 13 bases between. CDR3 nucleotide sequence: TGCGCCAGCAGCGCAAGATTAGGAGACACTGAAGCTTTCTTT. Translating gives CASSARLGDTEAFF.

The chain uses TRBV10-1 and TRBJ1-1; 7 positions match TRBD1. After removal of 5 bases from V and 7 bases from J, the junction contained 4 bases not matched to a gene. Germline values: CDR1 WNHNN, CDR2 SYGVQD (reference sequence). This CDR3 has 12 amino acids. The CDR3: CASSRQGSEAFF. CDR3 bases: TGCGCCAGCAGTAGACAGGGCAGTGAAGCTTTCTTT.

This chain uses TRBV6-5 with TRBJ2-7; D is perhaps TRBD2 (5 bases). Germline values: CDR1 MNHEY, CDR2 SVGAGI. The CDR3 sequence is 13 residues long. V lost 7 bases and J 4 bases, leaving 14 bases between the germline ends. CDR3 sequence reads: CASTPRSGYEQYF. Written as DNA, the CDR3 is TGTGCCAGCACTCCCCGTTCGGGATACGAGCAGTACTTC.

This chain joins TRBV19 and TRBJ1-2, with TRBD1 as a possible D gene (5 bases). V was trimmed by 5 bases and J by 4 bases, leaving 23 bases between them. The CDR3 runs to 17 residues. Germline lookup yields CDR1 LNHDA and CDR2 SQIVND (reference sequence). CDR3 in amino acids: CASSLPPRTKAGYGYTF. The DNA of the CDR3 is TGTGCCAGTAGTTTACCTCCTCGGACAAAGGCCGGCTATGGCTACACCTTC.

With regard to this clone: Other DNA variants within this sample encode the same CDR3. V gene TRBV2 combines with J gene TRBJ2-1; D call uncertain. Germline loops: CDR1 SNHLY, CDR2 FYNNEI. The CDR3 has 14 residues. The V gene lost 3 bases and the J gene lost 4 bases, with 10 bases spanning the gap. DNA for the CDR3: TGTGCCAGCAGTGACTCTAGTGTTTACAATGAGCAGTTCTTC. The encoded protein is CASSDSSVYNEQFF. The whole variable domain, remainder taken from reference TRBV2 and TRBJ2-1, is EPEVTQTPSHQVTQMGQEVILRCVPISNHLYFYWYRQILGQKVEFLVSFYNNEISEKSEIFDDQFSVERPDGSNFTLKIRSTKLEDSAMYFCASSDSSVYNEQFFGPGTRLTVL.

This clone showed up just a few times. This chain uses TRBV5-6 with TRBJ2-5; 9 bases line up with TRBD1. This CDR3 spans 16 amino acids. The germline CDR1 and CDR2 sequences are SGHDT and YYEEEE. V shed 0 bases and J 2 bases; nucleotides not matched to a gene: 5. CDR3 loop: CASSLATGGKQETQYF. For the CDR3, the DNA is TGTGCCAGCAGCTTGGCGACAGGGGGAAAACAAGAGACCCAGTACTTC.

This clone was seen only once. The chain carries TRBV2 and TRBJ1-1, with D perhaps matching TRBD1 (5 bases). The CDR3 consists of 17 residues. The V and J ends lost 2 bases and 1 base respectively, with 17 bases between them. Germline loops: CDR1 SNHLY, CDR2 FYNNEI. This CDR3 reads CASSEWGLTAGNTEAFF. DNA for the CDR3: TGTGCCAGCAGTGAATGGGGTCTGACAGCCGGGAACACTGAAGCTTTCTTT.

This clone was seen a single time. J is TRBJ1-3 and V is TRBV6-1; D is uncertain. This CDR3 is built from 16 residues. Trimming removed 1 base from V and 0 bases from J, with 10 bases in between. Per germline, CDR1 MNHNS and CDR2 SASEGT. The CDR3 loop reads CASSEVSVSSGNTIYF. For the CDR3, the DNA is TGTGCCAGCAGTGAAGTGAGCGTAAGCTCTGGAAACACCATATATTTT.

This CDR3 is CASSLYRFGGQYF. CDR3 coding DNA: TGTGCCAGCAGTTTATACCGTTTCGGTGGGCAGTACTTC. The chain couples TRBV27 to TRBJ2-7; D unresolved. The CDR3 has 13 amino acids. Germline V gene data show CDR1 as MNHEY and CDR2 as SMNVEV (reference sequence). Trimming removed 1 base at V and 9 bases at J, with 13 bases between.

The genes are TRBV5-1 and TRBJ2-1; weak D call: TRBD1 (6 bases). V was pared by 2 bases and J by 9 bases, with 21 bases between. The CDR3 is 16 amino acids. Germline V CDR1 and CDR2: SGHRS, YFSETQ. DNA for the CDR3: TGCGCCAGCAGCTTTTCTGGGGTAGGGGGTTGGGGTGAGCAGTTCTTC. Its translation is CASSFSGVGGWGEQFF.

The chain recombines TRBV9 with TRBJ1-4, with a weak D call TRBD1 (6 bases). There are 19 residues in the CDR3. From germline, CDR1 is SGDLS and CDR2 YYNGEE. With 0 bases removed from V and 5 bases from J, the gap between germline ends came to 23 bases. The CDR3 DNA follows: TGTGCCAGCAGCGTAGAACAGGACAGCCTGTCGCTCGTCAATGAAAAACTGTTTTTT. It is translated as CASSVEQDSLSLVNEKLFF. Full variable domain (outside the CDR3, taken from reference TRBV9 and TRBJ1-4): DSGVTQTPKHLITATGQRVTLRCSPRSGDLSVYWYQQSLDQGLQFLIQYYNGEERAKGNILERFSAQQFPDLHSELNLSSLELGDSALYFCASSVEQDSLSLVNEKLFFGSGTQLSVL.

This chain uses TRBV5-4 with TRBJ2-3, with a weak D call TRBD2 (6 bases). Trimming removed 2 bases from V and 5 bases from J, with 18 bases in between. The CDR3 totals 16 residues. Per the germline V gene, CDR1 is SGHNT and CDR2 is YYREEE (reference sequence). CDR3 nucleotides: TGTGCCAGCAGCTTAGAACCGGGGGTCTATGGAGATACGCAGTATTTT. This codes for CASSLEPGVYGDTQYF.

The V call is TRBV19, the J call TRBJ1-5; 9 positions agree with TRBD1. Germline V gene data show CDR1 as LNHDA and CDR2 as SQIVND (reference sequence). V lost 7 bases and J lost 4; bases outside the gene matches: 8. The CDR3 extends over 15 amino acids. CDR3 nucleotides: TGTGCCAGTAACACAGGACAGGGGAGGAATCAGCCCCAGCATTTT. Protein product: CASNTGQGRNQPQHF.

Here the CDR3 DNA reads TGTGCCAGTACCGTGACTAGCGGGAGTATGACCGGGGAGCTGTTTTTT. Amino acid sequence: CASTVTSGSMTGELFF. The chain employs TRBV19 and TRBJ2-2; 12 bases are shared with TRBD2. The germline V gene encodes CDR1 LNHDA and CDR2 SQIVND (reference sequence). V gave up 7 bases and J gave up 5 bases; unmatched junction bases: 8. This CDR3 spans 16 amino acids.

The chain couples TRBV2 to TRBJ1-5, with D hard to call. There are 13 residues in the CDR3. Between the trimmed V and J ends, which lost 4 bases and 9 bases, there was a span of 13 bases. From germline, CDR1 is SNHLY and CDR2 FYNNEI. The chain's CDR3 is CASSAPGGGPQHF. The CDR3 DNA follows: TGTGCCAGCAGTGCCCCCGGCGGAGGGCCCCAGCATTTT.

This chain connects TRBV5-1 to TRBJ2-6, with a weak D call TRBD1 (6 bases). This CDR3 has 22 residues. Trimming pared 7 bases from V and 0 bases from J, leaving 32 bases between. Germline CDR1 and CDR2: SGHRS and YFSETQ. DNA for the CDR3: TGCGCCAGCTTTGGACGGCCAGGACAGCTCGAAACTCCACACTCTGGGGCCAACGTCCTGACTTTC. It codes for CASFGRPGQLETPHSGANVLTF.

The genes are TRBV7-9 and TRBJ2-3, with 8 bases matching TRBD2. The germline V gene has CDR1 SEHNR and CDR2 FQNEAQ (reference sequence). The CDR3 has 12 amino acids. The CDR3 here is CSVAGLTDTQYF. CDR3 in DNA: TGTTCCGTAGCGGGGCTCACAGATACGCAGTATTTT.